In its sample, the clone carrying this T cell receptor (beta chain) was seen many times. Its specificity is not known. The sample belongs to a study of spatial heterogeneity in lung cancer. Study-level background: Beta-chain sequences consistently outnumbered alpha-chain sequences in detection.

Time point meaning: sample taken at primary tumor resection. The sequenced material consisted of unsorted whole RNA from tumor, nontumor lung or frozen PBMC. Samples were donated by 72 untreated early-stage non-small cell lung cancer patients. The CDR3 contains 11 residues. V lost 2 bases and J lost 5, with 2 bases in between. The germline CDR1 and CDR2 sequences are SGHRS and YFSETQ. General study points: Detection of ubiquitous tumor TCRs in blood was higher at resection than follow-up.

TCRdb analysed the 5' RACE reads with MiXCR anew, one entry per CDR3 protein. This sample carries 50,000 to 65,000 distinct CDR3 sequences, 7% to 10% of them seen once, and the ten largest clones take roughly 16%. This clonotype was obtained from a female donor with early-stage non-small cell lung cancer. The V and J genes are TRBV5-1 and TRBJ2-1; D unresolved. Source: PBMCs, taken at surgery. The CDR3 is CASSFDNEQFF. The CDR3 coding sequence is TGCGCCAGCAGCTTCGACAATGAGCAGTTCTTC.